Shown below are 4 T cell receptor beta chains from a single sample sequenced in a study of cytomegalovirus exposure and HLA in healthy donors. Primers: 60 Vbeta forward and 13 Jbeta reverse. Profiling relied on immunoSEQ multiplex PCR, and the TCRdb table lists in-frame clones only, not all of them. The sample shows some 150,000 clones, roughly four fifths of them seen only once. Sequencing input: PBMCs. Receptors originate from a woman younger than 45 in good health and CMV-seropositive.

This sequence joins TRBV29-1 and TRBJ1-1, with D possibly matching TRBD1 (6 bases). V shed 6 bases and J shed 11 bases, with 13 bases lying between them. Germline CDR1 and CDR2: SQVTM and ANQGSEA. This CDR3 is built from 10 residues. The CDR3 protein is CSVQGSRAFF. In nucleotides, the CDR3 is TGCAGCGTCCAGGGGTCGAGGGCTTTCTTT.

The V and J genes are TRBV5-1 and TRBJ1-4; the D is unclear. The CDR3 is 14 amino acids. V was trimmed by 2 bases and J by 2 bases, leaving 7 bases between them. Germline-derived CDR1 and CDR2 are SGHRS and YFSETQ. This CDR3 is CASSFSDTNEKLFF. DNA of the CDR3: TGCGCCAGCAGCTTCAGCGATACTAATGAAAAACTGTTTTTT. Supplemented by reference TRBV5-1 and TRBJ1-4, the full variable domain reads KAGVTQTPRYLIKTRGQQVTLSCSPISGHRSVSWYQQTPGQGLQFLFEYFSETQRNKGNFPGRFSGRQFSNSRSEMNVSTLELGDSALYLCASSFSDTNEKLFFGSGTQLSVL.

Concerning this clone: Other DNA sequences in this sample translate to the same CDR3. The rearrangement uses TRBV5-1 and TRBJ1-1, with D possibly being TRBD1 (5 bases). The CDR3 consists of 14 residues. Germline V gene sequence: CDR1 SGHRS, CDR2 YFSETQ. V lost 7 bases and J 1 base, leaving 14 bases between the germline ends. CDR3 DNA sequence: TGCGCCAGCGCCGGGCAAGGGGCGAACACTGAAGCTTTCTTT. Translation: CASAGQGANTEAFF.

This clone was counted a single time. This CDR3 is CASSLWQGGTEAFF. CDR3 nucleotide sequence: TGTGCCAGCAGTTTGTGGCAGGGGGGTACTGAAGCTTTCTTT. J is TRBJ1-1 and V is TRBV28; 7 bases map to TRBD1. The CDR3 runs 14 residues. V was clipped by 3 bases and J by 5 bases; unmatched bases: 6. Germline values: CDR1 MDHEN, CDR2 SYDVKM.